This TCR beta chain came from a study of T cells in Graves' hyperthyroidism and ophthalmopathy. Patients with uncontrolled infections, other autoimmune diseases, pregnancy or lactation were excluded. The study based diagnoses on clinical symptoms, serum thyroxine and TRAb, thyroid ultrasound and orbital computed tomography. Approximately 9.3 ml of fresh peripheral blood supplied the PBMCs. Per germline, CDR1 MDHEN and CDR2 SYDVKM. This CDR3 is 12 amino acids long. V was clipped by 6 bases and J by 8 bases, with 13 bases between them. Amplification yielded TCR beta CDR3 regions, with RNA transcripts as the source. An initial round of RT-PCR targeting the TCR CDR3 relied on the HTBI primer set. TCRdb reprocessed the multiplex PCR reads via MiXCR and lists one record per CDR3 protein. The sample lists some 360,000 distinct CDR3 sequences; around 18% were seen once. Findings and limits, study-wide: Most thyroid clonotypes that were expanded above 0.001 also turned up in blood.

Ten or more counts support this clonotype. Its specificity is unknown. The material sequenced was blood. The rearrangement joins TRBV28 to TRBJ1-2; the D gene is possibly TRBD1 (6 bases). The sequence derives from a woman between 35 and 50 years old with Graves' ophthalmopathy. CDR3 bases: TGTGCCAGCAGACCAATTACAGGGGGCTACACCTTC. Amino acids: CASRPITGGYTF.